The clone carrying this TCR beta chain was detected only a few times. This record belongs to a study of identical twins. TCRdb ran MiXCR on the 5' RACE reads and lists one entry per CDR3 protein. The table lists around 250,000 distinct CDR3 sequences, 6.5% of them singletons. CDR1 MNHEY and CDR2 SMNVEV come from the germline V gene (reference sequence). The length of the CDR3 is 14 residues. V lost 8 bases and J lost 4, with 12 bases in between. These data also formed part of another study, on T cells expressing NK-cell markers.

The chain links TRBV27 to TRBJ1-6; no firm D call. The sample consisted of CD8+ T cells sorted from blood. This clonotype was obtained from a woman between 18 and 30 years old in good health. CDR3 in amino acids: CASRRADYNSPLHF. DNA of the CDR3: TGTGCCAGCCGGCGGGCAGATTATAATTCACCCCTCCACTTT.